A single T cell receptor beta chain is shown here with its context. Its target antigen remains unknown. Base qualities are not at hand, and no much larger clone is one base apart. These data belong to a study of T-cell memory formation after mild COVID-19 (dated by TCRdb to the early 2020s). In the study overall: TCR sequence clusters from the two donors were largely donor specific. In a couple of donors, T-cell clones that expanded and contracted after mild COVID-19 were followed by sequencing TCRalpha and TCRbeta repertoires longitudinally. Two young, previously healthy adult volunteers, one female and one male, were included in the cohort. The full study reports these points: Some responding clones were detected in pre-infection memory, which suggested that pre-existing cross-reactive memory T cells had joined the SARS-CoV-2 response. The study included only two mild cases, and larger cohorts that include severe cases with pre-infection samples were judged to be necessary. SARS-CoV-2 specificity of the second-wave clones peaking on day 37 was not confirmed. Clones that contracted from day 15 to 85 showed balanced CD4/CD8 phenotypes, whereas a second wave of clones that expanded from day 15 to 37 leaned towards CD4+. Contracting CD4+ clones appeared mostly in the CM and EM memory subsets, whereas CD8+ clones were enriched in EMRA.

Unmatched junction bases come to 11, with V trimmed by 8 bases and J by 5 bases. CDR3 length: 15 amino acids, cysteine to phenylalanine. The retained sequence is limited to the CDR3, 45 bases, with the frame set at the first base. The germline V gene specifies LGHNA as CDR1 and YSLEER as CDR2. Sequencing was performed on an Illumina NovaSeq 6000. TCRalpha and TCRbeta cDNA libraries were constructed by 5'RACE with constant-segment primers, with sample barcodes and unique molecular identifiers being introduced. Trizol reagent was used to extract RNA from every sample. The libraries were amplified in two PCR steps, and the second step added a second sample barcode and Illumina TruSeq adapters. Libraries were sequenced on an Illumina NovaSeq with 2 x 150 bp paired-end reads. From the authors' description of their analysis: The reads were demultiplexed and collapsed into UMI-guided consensus sequences using migec v1.2.7. Using mixcr v2.1.11, UMI consensuses were aligned to TRA and TRB V and J templates and then assembled into clonotypes. A clonotype was counted as expanded or contracted only when both edgeR and NoisET called the clonotype significant, with the noise models trained on biological replicates. edgeR calls used a false discovery rate-adjusted p below 0.01 and a log2 fold-change threshold of 1. As an exploratory analysis of dynamics, max-normalized trajectories of the 1000 most abundant clonotypes were examined by PCA with hierarchical clustering. Separately sequenced CD4+ and CD8+ repertoires were used to assign a CD4 or CD8 phenotype to each responding clone. The public reads were quality trimmed at Q25 with fastp and then assembled into clones with MiXCR by TCRdb, keeping productive beta chains. Here each entry gathers all rows of one CDR3 protein and keeps the most common genes and DNA. These V and J calls are TCRdb output, not the study's own analysis. Recorded for this sample are under 450,000 distinct CDR3 sequences; about an eighth of them occurred a single time. About 22% of the sample is taken by the ten largest.

Ficoll-Paque density gradient centrifugation was used to isolate PBMCs. The receptor's source is a man between 18 and 35 years old who had mild COVID-19 (a few samples of this study predate the infection). The sample titles of this study are shuffled in the database, so cell type and time point are left out; the donor was told from shared clones. This chain joins TRBV4-3 to TRBJ2-2; 7 bases in between match TRBD2. Sequences were obtained from PBMCs or a T cell subset sorted from them (not recorded which). The nucleotides read TGCGCCAGCGCTCGCGGACTAGTCGAGACCGGGGAGCTGTTTTTT. Its translation is CASARGLVETGELFF.